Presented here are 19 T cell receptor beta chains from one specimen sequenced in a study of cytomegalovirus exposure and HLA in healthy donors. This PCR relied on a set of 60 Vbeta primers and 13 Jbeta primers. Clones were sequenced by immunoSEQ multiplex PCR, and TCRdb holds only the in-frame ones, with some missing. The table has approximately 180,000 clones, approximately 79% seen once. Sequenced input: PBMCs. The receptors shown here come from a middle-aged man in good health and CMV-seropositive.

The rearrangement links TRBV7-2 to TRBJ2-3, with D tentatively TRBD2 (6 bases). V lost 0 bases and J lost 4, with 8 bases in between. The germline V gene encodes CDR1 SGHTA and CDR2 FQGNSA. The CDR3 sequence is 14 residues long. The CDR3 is CASSLAAGSDTQYF. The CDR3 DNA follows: TGTGCCAGCAGCTTAGCGGCGGGATCAGATACGCAGTATTTT.

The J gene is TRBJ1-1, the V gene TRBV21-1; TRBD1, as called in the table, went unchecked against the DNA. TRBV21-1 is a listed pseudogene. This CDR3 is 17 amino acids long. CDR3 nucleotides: TGTGCCAGCAGCGGCCGGGACAGGGGATTGAAGGGCACTGAAGCTTTCTTT. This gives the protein CASSGRDRGLKGTEAFF.

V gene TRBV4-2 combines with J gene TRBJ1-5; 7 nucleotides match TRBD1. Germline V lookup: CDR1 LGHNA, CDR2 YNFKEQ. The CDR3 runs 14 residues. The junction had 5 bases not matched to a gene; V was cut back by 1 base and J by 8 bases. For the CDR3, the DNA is TGTGCCAGCAGCCAAGTCTCCCAGGGGGAGCCCCAGCATTTT. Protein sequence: CASSQVSQGEPQHF.

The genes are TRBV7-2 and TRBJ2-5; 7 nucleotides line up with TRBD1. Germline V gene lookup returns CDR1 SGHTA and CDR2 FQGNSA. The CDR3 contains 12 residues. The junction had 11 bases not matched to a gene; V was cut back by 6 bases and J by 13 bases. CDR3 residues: CASRYSPGQWYF. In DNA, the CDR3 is TGTGCCAGCAGATATTCTCCGGGACAGTGGTACTTC.

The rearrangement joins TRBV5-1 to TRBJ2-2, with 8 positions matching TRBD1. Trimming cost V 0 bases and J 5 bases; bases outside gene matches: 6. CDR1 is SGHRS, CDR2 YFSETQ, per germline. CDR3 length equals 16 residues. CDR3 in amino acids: CASSLAGRGLTGELFF. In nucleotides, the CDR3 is TGCGCCAGCAGCTTGGCCGGCAGGGGGCTTACCGGGGAGCTGTTTTTT.

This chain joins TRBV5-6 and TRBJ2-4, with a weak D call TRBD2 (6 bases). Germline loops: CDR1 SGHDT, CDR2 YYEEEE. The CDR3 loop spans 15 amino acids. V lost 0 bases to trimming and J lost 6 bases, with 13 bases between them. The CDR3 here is CASSLVGGSGNIQYF. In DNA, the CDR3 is TGTGCCAGCAGCTTGGTCGGAGGGAGTGGAAACATTCAGTACTTC.

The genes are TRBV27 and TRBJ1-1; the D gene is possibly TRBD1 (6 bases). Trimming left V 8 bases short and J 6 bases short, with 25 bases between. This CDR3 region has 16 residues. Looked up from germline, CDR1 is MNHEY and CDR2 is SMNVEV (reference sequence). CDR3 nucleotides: TGTGCCAGCGGCGCCGACGGGACAACCAAGCCGCCTGAAGCTTTCTTT. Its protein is CASGADGTTKPPEAFF.

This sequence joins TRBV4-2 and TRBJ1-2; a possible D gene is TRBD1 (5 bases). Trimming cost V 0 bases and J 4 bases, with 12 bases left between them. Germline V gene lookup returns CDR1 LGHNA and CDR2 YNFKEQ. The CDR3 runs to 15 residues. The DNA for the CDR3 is TGTGCCAGCAGCCAAGATACAGGCGCTGGCTATGGCTACACCTTC. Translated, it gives CASSQDTGAGYGYTF.

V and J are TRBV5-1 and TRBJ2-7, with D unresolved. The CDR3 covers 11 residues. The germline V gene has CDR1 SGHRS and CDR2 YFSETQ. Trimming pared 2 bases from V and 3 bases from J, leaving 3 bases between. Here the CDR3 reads CASSLHYEQYF. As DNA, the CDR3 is TGCGCCAGCAGCTTACACTACGAGCAGTACTTC.

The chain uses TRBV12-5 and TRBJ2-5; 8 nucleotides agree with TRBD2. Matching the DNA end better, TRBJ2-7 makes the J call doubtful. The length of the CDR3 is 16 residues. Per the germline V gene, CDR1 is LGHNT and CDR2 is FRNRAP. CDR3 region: CASGLDQDPGGPEQYF. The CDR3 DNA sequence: TGTGCTAGTGGTTTGGACCAAGACCCGGGGGGGCCCGAGCAGTACTTC.

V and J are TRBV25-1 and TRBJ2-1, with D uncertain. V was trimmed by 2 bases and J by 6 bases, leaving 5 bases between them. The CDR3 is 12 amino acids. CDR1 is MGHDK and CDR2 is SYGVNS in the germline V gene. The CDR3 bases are TGTGCCAGCAGTGAACAGATCAATGAGCAGTTCTTC. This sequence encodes CASSEQINEQFF.

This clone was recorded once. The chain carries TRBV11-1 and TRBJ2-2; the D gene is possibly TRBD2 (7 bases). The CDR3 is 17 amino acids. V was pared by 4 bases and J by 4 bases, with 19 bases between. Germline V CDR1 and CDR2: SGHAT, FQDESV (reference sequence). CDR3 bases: TGTGCCAGCAGCTCGGGCGGACTAGGGGGTGCCACCGGGGAGCTGTTTTTT. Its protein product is CASSSGGLGGATGELFF.

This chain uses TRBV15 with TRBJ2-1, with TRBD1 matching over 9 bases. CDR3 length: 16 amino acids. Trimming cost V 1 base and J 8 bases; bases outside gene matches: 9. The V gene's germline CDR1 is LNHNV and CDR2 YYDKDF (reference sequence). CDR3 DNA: TGTGCCACCAGCAGAGCAATTGGGACAGGGTCATATGAGCAGTTCTTC. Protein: CATSRAIGTGSYEQFF. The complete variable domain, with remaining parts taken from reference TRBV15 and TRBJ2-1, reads DAMVIQNPRYQVTQFGKPVTLSCSQTLNHNVMYWYQQKSSQAPKLLFHYYDKDFNNEADTPDNFQSRRPNTSFCFLDIRSPGLGDTAMYLCATSRAIGTGSYEQFFGPGTRLTVL.

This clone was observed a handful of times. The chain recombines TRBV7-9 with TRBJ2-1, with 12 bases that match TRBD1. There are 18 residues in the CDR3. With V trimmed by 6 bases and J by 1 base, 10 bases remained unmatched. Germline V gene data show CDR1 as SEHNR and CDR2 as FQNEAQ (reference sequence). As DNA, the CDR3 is TGTGCCAGCAGTTTACGGGACAGGGGGCGCAGATCCTACAATGAGCAGTTCTTC. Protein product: CASSLRDRGRRSYNEQFF. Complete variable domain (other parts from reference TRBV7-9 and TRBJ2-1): DTGVSQNPRHKITKRGQNVTFRCDPISEHNRLYWYRQTLGQGPEFLTYFQNEAQLEKSRLLSDRFSAERPKGSFSTLEIQRTEQGDSAMYLCASSLRDRGRRSYNEQFFGPGTRLTVL.

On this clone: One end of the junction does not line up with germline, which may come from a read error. CDR3 sequence reads: CASSDAGTGVNSQYF. DNA of the CDR3: TGTGCCAGCAGTGATGCCGGGACAGGGGTGAACAGTCAGTACTTC. The chain couples TRBV25-1 to TRBJ2-4; 10 bases fit TRBD1. CDR1 and CDR2 from the germline V gene are MGHDK and SYGVNS. CDR3 size: 15 residues.

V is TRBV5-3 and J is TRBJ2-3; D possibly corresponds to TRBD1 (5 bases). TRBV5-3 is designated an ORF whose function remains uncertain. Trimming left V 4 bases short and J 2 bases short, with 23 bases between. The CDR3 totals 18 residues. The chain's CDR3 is CARSQHTWPDRPTDTQYF. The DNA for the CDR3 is TGTGCCAGAAGCCAGCATACGTGGCCAGACAGACCCACAGATACGCAGTATTTT.

CDR3 sequence (DNA): TGTGCCAGCAGAGGGACAGGGGGCTTCTATGGCTACACCTTC. Its translation: CASRGTGGFYGYTF. V is TRBV6-5 and J is TRBJ1-2, with 12 positions matching TRBD1. CDR3 length: 14 amino acids. V gave up 6 bases and J gave up 4 bases; unmatched junction bases: 3. From germline, CDR1 is MNHEY and CDR2 SVGAGI.

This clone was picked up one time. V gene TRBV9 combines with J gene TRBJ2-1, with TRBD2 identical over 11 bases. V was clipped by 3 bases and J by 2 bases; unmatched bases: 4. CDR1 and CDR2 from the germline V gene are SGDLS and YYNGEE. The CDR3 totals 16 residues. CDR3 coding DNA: TGTGCCAGCAGCGGGGGGACTAGCGGTACCTACAATGAGCAGTTCTTC. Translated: CASSGGTSGTYNEQFF.

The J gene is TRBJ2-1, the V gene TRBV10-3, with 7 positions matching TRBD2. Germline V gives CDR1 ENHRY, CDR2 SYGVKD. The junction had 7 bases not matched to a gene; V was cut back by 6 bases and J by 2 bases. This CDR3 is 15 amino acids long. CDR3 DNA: TGTGCCATCAGCCGACTAGCTATGCCCTACAATGAGCAGTTCTTC. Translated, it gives CAISRLAMPYNEQFF.